The rows below give T cell receptor beta chains drawn from one sample of a study of T cell changes during pregnancy in multiple sclerosis. TCRdb's table, derived via immunoSEQ multiplex PCR, lists solely in-frame clones and lacks some. Of roughly 100,000 clones in the sample, 85% to 95% were seen once. This specimen was peripheral blood, taken after pregnancy. These receptors originate from a female donor with multiple sclerosis, enrolled in a pregnancy study. CDR3s include the opening cysteine and the closing phenylalanine or tryptophan. Each record gives: clone size, D gene, J gene, V gene, CDR3 DNA, CDR3 protein. The D gene is left open where the match is weak. Expanded clones are given a class, and other clones once, few, many or no size at all.

clone size: -; D gene: -; J gene: TRBJ2-1; V gene: TRBV30; CDR3 DNA: TGTGCCAGCCGGGGGTACAATGAGCAGTTCTTC; CDR3 protein: CASRGYNEQFF
clone size: -; D gene: -; J gene: TRBJ2-7; V gene: TRBV19; CDR3 DNA: TGTGCCAGTAGTATTCAACTAAGCCACGAGCAGTACTTC; CDR3 protein: CASSIQLSHEQYF
clone size: -; D gene: TRBD2; J gene: TRBJ2-3; V gene: TRBV5-1; CDR3 DNA: TGCGCCAGCAGCCCTCCCGGGACTAGCGGGGGCACAGATACGCAGTATTTT; CDR3 protein: CASSPPGTSGGTDTQYF
clone size: -; D gene: TRBD2; J gene: TRBJ2-2; V gene: TRBV6-5; CDR3 DNA: TGTGCCAGCAGTTACTCCGCGGGGGGGCTCACCGGGGAGCTGTTTTTT; CDR3 protein: CASSYSAGGLTGELFF
clone size: -; D gene: -; J gene: TRBJ1-2; V gene: TRBV7-2; CDR3 DNA: TGTGCCAGCAGCTTAGAAGGGGCAGACTATGGCTACACCTTC; CDR3 protein: CASSLEGADYGYTF
clone size: once; D gene: TRBD2; J gene: TRBJ2-1; V gene: TRBV7-9; CDR3 DNA: TGTGCCAGCAGCTTAGTTCGAGCTAGCGGCAATGAGCAGTTCTTC; CDR3 protein: CASSLVRASGNEQFF
clone size: -; D gene: -; J gene: TRBJ2-2; V gene: TRBV15; CDR3 DNA: TGTGCCATAGAGGCGGACCGGGGCGGGGAGCTGTTTTTT; CDR3 protein: CAIEADRGGELFF
clone size: -; D gene: TRBD1; J gene: TRBJ2-7; V gene: TRBV30; CDR3 DNA: TGTGCCTGGTCAAGGGACAGCTACGAGCAGTACTTC; CDR3 protein: CAWSRDSYEQYF
clone size: -; D gene: TRBD1; J gene: TRBJ2-7; V gene: TRBV28; CDR3 DNA: TGTGCCAGCAGATTAGACAGGGGGAAACCGGGCTCCTACGAGCAGTACTTC; CDR3 protein: CASRLDRGKPGSYEQYF
clone size: -; D gene: TRBD2; J gene: TRBJ2-1; V gene: TRBV6-1; CDR3 DNA: TGTGCCAGCGGTCGGGTTAGCGGGAGAAATGAGCAGTTCTTC; CDR3 protein: CASGRVSGRNEQFF
clone size: -; D gene: TRBD1; J gene: TRBJ2-3; V gene: TRBV9; CDR3 DNA: TGTGCCAGCAGGGCGGGACAGGGGTATTCAGATACGCAGTATTTT; CDR3 protein: CASRAGQGYSDTQYF
clone size: -; D gene: -; J gene: TRBJ2-7; V gene: TRBV30; CDR3 DNA: TGTGCCTGGAGGGCGGGCTCCTACGAGCAGTACTTC; CDR3 protein: CAWRAGSYEQYF
clone size: -; D gene: -; J gene: TRBJ1-1; V gene: TRBV30; CDR3 DNA: TGTGCCTGGAGCCGGGACACAAACACTGAAGCTTTCTTT; CDR3 protein: CAWSRDTNTEAFF
clone size: -; D gene: -; J gene: TRBJ2-7; V gene: TRBV28; CDR3 DNA: TGTGCCAGCAGGGCTTCGACAGGACAAACCTACGAGCAGTACTTC; CDR3 protein: CASRASTGQTYEQYF
clone size: -; D gene: -; J gene: TRBJ1-1; V gene: TRBV6-1; CDR3 DNA: TGTGCCAGCAGTGAAGAGTTGATCCGGGGTGCTGCTTTCTTT; CDR3 protein: CASSEELIRGAAFF
clone size: -; D gene: -; J gene: TRBJ1-6; V gene: TRBV5-4; CDR3 DNA: TGTGCCAGCAGAACTGGGCTGGAGGCTAATTCACCCCTCCACTTT; CDR3 protein: CASRTGLEANSPLHF
clone size: -; D gene: -; J gene: TRBJ2-2; V gene: TRBV14; CDR3 DNA: TGTGCCAGCAGCCAAGATGTTGGCAGGGGGAACACCGGGGAGCTGTTTTTT; CDR3 protein: CASSQDVGRGNTGELFF
clone size: -; D gene: TRBD2; J gene: TRBJ2-5; V gene: TRBV7-6; CDR3 DNA: TGTGCCAGCAGCTCCCGGACTAGCGGGAGGGGCGGAGAGACCCAGTACTTC; CDR3 protein: CASSSRTSGRGGETQYF
clone size: -; D gene: -; J gene: TRBJ1-2; V gene: TRBV7-6; CDR3 DNA: TGTGCCAGCAGCTTACTGGAGTATAAAAGCCGGTTTTCTGAGGGAGCTAACTATGGCTACACCTTC; CDR3 protein: CASSLLEYKSRFSEGANYGYTF
clone size: -; D gene: TRBD2; J gene: TRBJ2-7; V gene: TRBV5-6; CDR3 DNA: TGTGCCAGCAGCTCGCGGGGGGGACAGTCCTACGAGCAGTACTTC; CDR3 protein: CASSSRGGQSYEQYF
clone size: once; D gene: TRBD2; J gene: TRBJ2-1; V gene: TRBV7-3; CDR3 DNA: TGTGCCAGCAGCATGCCGGTTAGCGGGGGTACTGGCAATGAGCAGTTCTTC; CDR3 protein: CASSMPVSGGTGNEQFF
clone size: -; D gene: TRBD1; J gene: TRBJ2-3; V gene: TRBV29-1; CDR3 DNA: TGCAGCGTTGAAGACCCTGGACAGGGGTTGGCAGATACGCAGTATTTT; CDR3 protein: CSVEDPGQGLADTQYF
clone size: -; D gene: TRBD2; J gene: TRBJ2-3; V gene: TRBV7-3; CDR3 DNA: TGTGCCAGCAGCTTCGGGGGGGCCAGGACAGATACGCAGTATTTT; CDR3 protein: CASSFGGARTDTQYF
clone size: -; D gene: TRBD1; J gene: TRBJ2-1; V gene: TRBV5-4; CDR3 DNA: TGTGCCAGCAGCCTCCGGGACAGGGGAACCAATGAGCAGTTCTTC; CDR3 protein: CASSLRDRGTNEQFF
clone size: -; D gene: TRBD1; J gene: TRBJ1-6; V gene: TRBV4-2; CDR3 DNA: TGTGCCAGCAGCCAAGTTGGACAGGCCAGGGGAAATTCACCCCTCCACTTT; CDR3 protein: CASSQVGQARGNSPLHF
clone size: -; D gene: TRBD2; J gene: TRBJ2-2; V gene: TRBV10-3; CDR3 DNA: TGTGCCATCAGTGAGTCTGCCGGTAGACTAGCAAACACCGGGGAGCTGTTTTTT; CDR3 protein: CAISESAGRLANTGELFF
clone size: -; D gene: -; J gene: TRBJ2-4; V gene: TRBV28; CDR3 DNA: TGTGCCAGCAGACTAACGACAGGGAGGAACATTCAGTACTTC; CDR3 protein: CASRLTTGRNIQYF
clone size: -; D gene: TRBD1; J gene: TRBJ2-7; V gene: TRBV6-1; CDR3 DNA: TGTGCCAGCAGTCGACAGGGAGAGTTCTACGAGCAGTACTTC; CDR3 protein: CASSRQGEFYEQYF
clone size: -; D gene: -; J gene: TRBJ2-3; V gene: TRBV15; CDR3 DNA: TGTGCCACCAGCCCGGGACAAGCTAGCACAGATACGCAGTATTTT; CDR3 protein: CATSPGQASTDTQYF
clone size: once; D gene: -; J gene: TRBJ1-2; V gene: TRBV11-2; CDR3 DNA: TGTGCCAGCAGCTTAGGTTGGCAGGGGTATGGCTACACCTTC; CDR3 protein: CASSLGWQGYGYTF
clone size: -; D gene: TRBD1; J gene: TRBJ2-1; V gene: TRBV29-1; CDR3 DNA: TGCAGCTTGACAGGGGGAAGGGATGAGCAGTTCTTC; CDR3 protein: CSLTGGRDEQFF
clone size: -; D gene: -; J gene: TRBJ2-5; V gene: TRBV9; CDR3 DNA: TGTGCCAGCAGCACCGGGGACAGCCGGGGAGGAGAGACCCAGTACTTC; CDR3 protein: CASSTGDSRGGETQYF
clone size: -; D gene: -; J gene: TRBJ1-2; V gene: TRBV6-5; CDR3 DNA: TGTGCCAGCAGAGACACGGGGAGATCTAACTATGGCTACACCTTC; CDR3 protein: CASRDTGRSNYGYTF
clone size: -; D gene: -; J gene: TRBJ2-3; V gene: TRBV9; CDR3 DNA: TGTGCCAGCAGCGTAGACCAGGGGACGAATACGCAGTATTTT; CDR3 protein: CASSVDQGTNTQYF
clone size: -; D gene: -; J gene: TRBJ2-7; V gene: TRBV18; CDR3 DNA: TGTGCCAGCTCACCACCCAGGGGCGGCTACGAGCAGTACTTC; CDR3 protein: CASSPPRGGYEQYF
clone size: -; D gene: TRBD2; J gene: TRBJ2-3; V gene: TRBV20-1; CDR3 DNA: TGCGCGGGAGGGCCCTTTGTGCAGTATTTT; CDR3 protein: CAGGPFVQYF
clone size: -; D gene: -; J gene: TRBJ1-1; V gene: TRBV15; CDR3 DNA: TGTGCCACCAGCAGAGATGTTCAGGGGGAAGCTTTCTTT; CDR3 protein: CATSRDVQGEAFF
clone size: -; D gene: -; J gene: TRBJ1-3; V gene: TRBV7-9; CDR3 DNA: TGTGCCAGCGGGGGGGCAGCGGGAAACACCATATATTTT; CDR3 protein: CASGGAAGNTIYF
clone size: -; D gene: -; J gene: TRBJ1-1; V gene: TRBV6-5; CDR3 DNA: TGTGCCAGCAGTTACCTGGTAGCCGGCGAAGCTTTCTTT; CDR3 protein: CASSYLVAGEAFF
clone size: few; D gene: TRBD1; J gene: TRBJ1-4; V gene: TRBV7-9; CDR3 DNA: TGTGCCAGCAGCCGGGACAGGGGATTCTCGGGACTGTTTTTT; CDR3 protein: CASSRDRGFSGLFF
clone size: -; D gene: TRBD2; J gene: TRBJ2-2; V gene: TRBV29-1; CDR3 DNA: TGCAGCGTTGAAGAGTCGGGAGGTTGGACCGGGGAGCTGTTTTTT; CDR3 protein: CSVEESGGWTGELFF
clone size: -; D gene: TRBD1; J gene: TRBJ2-7; V gene: TRBV14; CDR3 DNA: TGTGCCAGCAGCCCCCGACAGGGACGCTACGAGCAGTACTTC; CDR3 protein: CASSPRQGRYEQYF
clone size: -; D gene: TRBD2; J gene: TRBJ2-7; V gene: TRBV10-3; CDR3 DNA: TGTGCCATCAGTACCAGCGGGGGTGTCGACGAGCAGTACTTC; CDR3 protein: CAISTSGGVDEQYF
clone size: -; D gene: -; J gene: TRBJ1-1; V gene: TRBV30; CDR3 DNA: TGTGCCTGGACCCTGTACCGGCGGCAGGGACTGAGGAACACTGAAGCTTTCTTT; CDR3 protein: CAWTLYRRQGLRNTEAFF
clone size: -; D gene: -; J gene: TRBJ1-2; V gene: TRBV7-2; CDR3 DNA: TGTGCCAGCAGCTCCACACGGGGGACTAGGGGCTACACCTTC; CDR3 protein: CASSSTRGTRGYTF
clone size: -; D gene: -; J gene: TRBJ2-3; V gene: TRBV9; CDR3 DNA: TGTGCCAGCAGCGAAGCGTGGGGGGGCTCAGATACGCAGTATTTT; CDR3 protein: CASSEAWGGSDTQYF
clone size: -; D gene: TRBD1; J gene: TRBJ2-2; V gene: TRBV9; CDR3 DNA: TGTGCCAGCCGGGCAGGGGGCCCCGGGGAGCTGTTTTTT; CDR3 protein: CASRAGGPGELFF
clone size: -; D gene: TRBD1; J gene: TRBJ2-3; V gene: TRBV19; CDR3 DNA: TGTGCCAGTAGTAGAGGGGGACAGGTCGCAGATACGCAGTATTTT; CDR3 protein: CASSRGGQVADTQYF
clone size: few; D gene: TRBD1; J gene: TRBJ1-5; V gene: TRBV7-2; CDR3 DNA: TGTGCCAGCAGCTCGGACAGGGCCGGGCCCCAGCATTTT; CDR3 protein: CASSSDRAGPQHF
clone size: few; D gene: TRBD2; J gene: TRBJ2-7; V gene: TRBV28; CDR3 DNA: TGTGCCAGCAGCTCTGGACTAGCGGGAGGTTTGTTC; CDR3 protein: CASSSGLAGGLF
clone size: -; D gene: TRBD1; J gene: TRBJ2-7; V gene: TRBV27; CDR3 DNA: TGTGCCAGCAGTTTGGGACAGGACCGATCCTACGAGCAGTACTTC; CDR3 protein: CASSLGQDRSYEQYF
clone size: -; D gene: -; J gene: TRBJ2-7; V gene: TRBV6-5; CDR3 DNA: TGTGCCAGCAGTGAAGCCTCTTGG; CDR3 protein: CASSEASW
clone size: -; D gene: -; J gene: TRBJ1-1; V gene: TRBV21-1; CDR3 DNA: TGTGCCAGCAGCAAAATGGGACTACCTCTGAACACTGAAGCTTTCTTT; CDR3 protein: CASSKMGLPLNTEAFF
clone size: -; D gene: TRBD1; J gene: TRBJ2-2; V gene: TRBV2; CDR3 DNA: TGTGCCAGCAGCGGACAGGGCGGCGGGGAGCTGTTTTTT; CDR3 protein: CASSGQGGGELFF
clone size: -; D gene: -; J gene: TRBJ2-1; V gene: TRBV27; CDR3 DNA: TGTGCCAGCAGTTTATCGCAGGGGCTGGGTGAGCAGTTCTTC; CDR3 protein: CASSLSQGLGEQFF
clone size: -; D gene: TRBD2; J gene: TRBJ2-1; V gene: TRBV28; CDR3 DNA: TGTGCCAGCAGTTTAGTTAGCGGGAGTGGATCCTACAATGAGCAGTTCTTC; CDR3 protein: CASSLVSGSGSYNEQFF
clone size: -; D gene: -; J gene: TRBJ2-3; V gene: TRBV19; CDR3 DNA: TGTGCCAGTAGTATGGGGGGACTTAGCACAGATACGCAGTATTTT; CDR3 protein: CASSMGGLSTDTQYF
clone size: once; D gene: -; J gene: TRBJ1-5; V gene: TRBV6-1; CDR3 DNA: TGTGCCAGCAGGAGGACAGAAAATCAGCCCCAGCATTTT; CDR3 protein: CASRRTENQPQHF
clone size: -; D gene: TRBD1; J gene: TRBJ2-7; V gene: TRBV6-5; CDR3 DNA: TGTGCCAGCAGGCGGACAGGGGGTCCCTACGAGCAGTACTTC; CDR3 protein: CASRRTGGPYEQYF
clone size: -; D gene: TRBD1; J gene: TRBJ1-1; V gene: TRBV7-3; CDR3 DNA: TGTGCCAGCAGCTCCAGACTGACAGGGCCTTCCGAAGCTTTCTTT; CDR3 protein: CASSSRLTGPSEAFF